The 31 T cell receptor beta chains reported below all come from one sample, sequenced in a study of T-cell reconstitution after alpha-beta-depleted transplantation in children. Preparation of the TCRbeta library used unique molecular identifiers. TCRdb ran MiXCR on the PCR reads and lists one entry per CDR3 protein. The sample records hundreds of thousands of distinct CDR3 sequences, 11% being singletons. The starting material was peripheral blood, obtained 180 days after TCRalphabeta/CD19-depleted stem cell transplant. The receptors shown here come from a male patient aged 2 to 9 who had a stem cell transplant for chronic granulomatous disease, so the T cells may come from the graft donor.

This clonotype was seen at least ten times. The rearrangement uses TRBV5-1 and TRBJ2-3, with 8 bases aligning to TRBD2. This CDR3 region has 15 residues. Trimming cost V 7 bases and J 5 bases; bases outside gene matches: 12. CDR1 is SGHRS and CDR2 is YFSETQ in the germline V gene. The CDR3 DNA is TGCGCCAGCTTCCTAAGCGGGAGCTTAGGAGATACGCAGTATTTT. This codes for CASFLSGSLGDTQYF.

This clonotype has at least ten counts. This rearrangement joins TRBV7-6 to TRBJ2-2; 7 bases are shared with TRBD2. The germline CDR1 and CDR2 sequences are SGHVS and FNYEAQ. This CDR3 spans 15 amino acids. J was trimmed by 4 bases and V by 4 bases; bases with no gene match: 6. The CDR3, as DNA: TGTGCCAGCAGCTACGGGACTATCGGCACCGGGGAGCTGTTTTTT. Translated: CASSYGTIGTGELFF.

The chain uses TRBV13 and TRBJ2-2, with 9 bases lining up with TRBD1. This CDR3 contains 14 residues. The V segment lost 8 bases and the J segment 1 base; nucleotides outside the gene matches: 2. The germline CDR1 and CDR2 sequences are PRHDT and FYEKMQ (reference sequence). The CDR3 region is CASGTGKNTGELFF. For the CDR3, the DNA is TGTGCCAGCGGGACAGGGAAGAACACCGGGGAGCTGTTTTTT. Full variable domain (outside the CDR3, taken from reference TRBV13 and TRBJ2-2): AAGVIQSPRHLIKEKRETATLKCYPIPRHDTVYWYQQGPGQDPQFLISFYEKMQSDKGSIPDRFSAQQFSDYHSELNMSSLELGDSALYFCASGTGKNTGELFFGEGSRLTVL.

This clonotype was counted at least ten times. The rearrangement links TRBV7-2 to TRBJ2-1; D not certain. CDR3 length: 13 residues. Trimming cost V 1 base and J 9 bases, with 10 bases left between them. The germline CDR1 and CDR2 sequences are SGHTA and FQGNSA. The CDR3 bases are TGTGCCAGCAGCTTAGGGCTCCTTGTTGAGCAGTTCTTC. Amino acids: CASSLGLLVEQFF.

The chain employs TRBV5-6 and TRBJ2-1, with 11 nucleotides matching TRBD1. This CDR3 contains 14 residues. V was pared by 4 bases and J by 9 bases, with 6 bases of the junction left unmatched. From germline, CDR1 is SGHDT and CDR2 YYEEEE. The CDR3 DNA is TGTGCCAGCAGCCCGCGGGACAGGGGGACTGAGCAGTTCTTC. This encodes CASSPRDRGTEQFF.

This clonotype was observed at least ten times. The DNA for the CDR3 is TGTGCCAGCAGCCCCAGCGGGAAGTACTACAATGAGCAGTTCTTC. Its protein product is CASSPSGKYYNEQFF. The chain uses TRBV7-9 and TRBJ2-1; 7 bases map to TRBD2. Trimming removed 5 bases from V and 3 bases from J; junction bases left unmatched: 7. Per germline, CDR1 SEHNR and CDR2 FQNEAQ (reference sequence). The CDR3 contains 15 residues. Variable domain in full (rest from reference TRBV7-9 and TRBJ2-1): DTGVSQNPRHKITKRGQNVTFRCDPISEHNRLYWYRQTLGQGPEFLTYFQNEAQLEKSRLLSDRFSAERPKGSFSTLEIQRTEQGDSAMYLCASSPSGKYYNEQFFGPGTRLTVL.

The sample holds many counts of this clonotype. The chain is built from TRBV12-3 or TRBV12-4 and TRBJ2-3; D possibly corresponds to TRBD2 (6 bases). V dropped 3 bases and J dropped 2 bases, with 15 bases sitting between them. CDR3 length equals 16 residues. This CDR3 is CASSFNAGPATDTQYF. The CDR3 DNA is TGTGCCAGCAGTTTTAACGCGGGACCGGCCACAGATACGCAGTATTTT.

Points on this clonotype: A much larger clonotype is one base distant, so this may be a read error. The chain links TRBV9 to TRBJ2-1, with D possibly matching TRBD2 (5 bases). This CDR3 has 15 amino acids. Germline CDR1 and CDR2: SGDLS and YYNGEE. The CDR3 sequence is CASGVEGSSYNEQFF. As DNA, the CDR3 is TGTGCCAGCGGCGTAGAAGGGAGCTCCTACAATGAGCAGTTCTTC. The variable domain in full, completed from reference TRBV9 and TRBJ2-1, reads DSGVTQTPKHLITATGQRVTLRCSPRSGDLSVYWYQQSLDQGLQFLIQYYNGEERAKGNILERFSAQQFPDLHSELNLSSLELGDSALYFCASGVEGSSYNEQFFGPGTRLTVL.

This clonotype was counted many times. The V call is TRBV7-6, the J call TRBJ2-7; D is unclear. The CDR3 spans 15 residues. Deletions cut 1 base from V and 4 bases from J, with 14 bases between. The germline V gene encodes CDR1 SGHVS and CDR2 FNYEAQ. CDR3 residues: CASSLVDGVSYEQYF. The CDR3 DNA is TGTGCCAGCAGCTTAGTGGACGGTGTTTCTTACGAGCAGTACTTC.

The table lists this clonotype with many counts. The CDR3 DNA reads TGCAGTGCTAGCGGGCCACCCCCTAGCACAGATACGCAGTATTTT. It translates to CSASGPPPSTDTQYF. The chain links TRBV20-1 to TRBJ2-3; D gene ambiguous. CDR1 and CDR2 from the germline V gene are DFQATT and SNEGSKA (reference sequence). The CDR3 has 15 residues. Deletions cut 3 bases from V and 0 bases from J, with 13 bases between.

This clonotype was seen ten or more times. This chain connects TRBV20-1 to TRBJ2-5; 9 nucleotides agree with TRBD2. The junction had 10 bases not matched to a gene; V was cut back by 0 bases and J by 5 bases. The germline V gene encodes CDR1 DFQATT and CDR2 SNEGSKA (reference sequence). The CDR3 sequence is 16 residues long. CDR3 amino acids: CSARDVQRGAEETQYF. DNA of the CDR3: TGCAGTGCTAGAGATGTCCAGCGGGGGGCCGAGGAGACCCAGTACTTC.

This clonotype was seen many times. The chain employs TRBV20-1 and TRBJ2-7; a possible D gene is TRBD2 (5 bases). CDR1 DFQATT and CDR2 SNEGSKA come from the germline V gene (reference sequence). This CDR3 is 12 amino acids long. The ends were cut back, 1 base at V and 5 bases at J, with 9 bases in the middle. The CDR3 nucleotides are TGCAGTGCTAGAGCCCCCGGGAACGAGCAGTACTTC. Protein sequence: CSARAPGNEQYF.

This clonotype has ten or more counts. This chain joins TRBV15 and TRBJ1-5, with TRBD1 matching over 7 bases. Germline V lookup: CDR1 LNHNV, CDR2 YYDKDF (reference sequence). Trimming cost V 6 bases and J 3 bases; bases outside gene matches: 5. This CDR3 region has 14 residues. The CDR3 spells CATRGGQYNQPQHF. The CDR3 DNA reads TGTGCCACCAGAGGGGGACAGTACAATCAGCCCCAGCATTTT.

This clonotype has a count of ten or more. The chain employs TRBV20-1 and TRBJ2-1; D possibly corresponds to TRBD2 (5 bases). CDR3 size: 13 residues. V lost 4 bases, J lost 8 bases, and 15 bases lay in between. Germline values: CDR1 DFQATT, CDR2 SNEGSKA (reference sequence). The CDR3 DNA reads TGCAGTGCTACCGAGGGTCCCGTCCATGAGCAGTTCTTC. This sequence encodes CSATEGPVHEQFF.

The table lists this clonotype with many counts. This chain connects TRBV9 to TRBJ1-6; the D gene is possibly TRBD1 (6 bases). The CDR3 covers 16 residues. The germline CDR1 and CDR2 sequences are SGDLS and YYNGEE. V lost 0 bases and J lost 4, with 11 bases in between. CDR3 sequence (DNA): TGTGCCAGCAGCGTAGAGGGGACAACTTATAATTCACCCCTCCACTTT. Translating it yields CASSVEGTTYNSPLHF.

The chain recombines TRBV28 with TRBJ2-1, with D possibly being TRBD1 (5 bases). The CDR3 has 16 amino acids. Germline CDR1 is MDHEN and CDR2 is SYDVKM. V was cut by 2 bases and J by 7 bases, with 18 bases left in between. CDR3 DNA: TGTGCCAGCAGTTTAATTACCCACAGGAAAAGGAATGAGCAGTTCTTC. Translating gives CASSLITHRKRNEQFF. Supplemented by reference TRBV28 and TRBJ2-1, the full variable domain reads DVKVTQSSRYLVKRTGEKVFLECVQDMDHENMFWYRQDPGLGLRLIYFSYDVKMKEKGDIPEGYSVSREKKERFSLILESASTNQTSMYLCASSLITHRKRNEQFFGPGTRLTVL.

This clonotype appeared many times. The chain uses TRBV6-5 and TRBJ2-3; 8 positions match TRBD2. The J segment lost 3 bases and the V segment lost 5 bases, leaving 10 bases of the junction unmatched. In germline, CDR1 is MNHEY, CDR2 SVGAGI. The CDR3 loop spans 16 amino acids. This CDR3 is CASSNYRGGETDTQYF. CDR3 in DNA: TGTGCCAGCAGTAACTACCGGGGGGGAGAAACAGATACGCAGTATTTT.

The genes are TRBV5-4 and TRBJ2-2; unclear D gene. Trimming took off 4 bases at V and 7 bases at J, with 8 bases between the two ends. This CDR3 contains 12 residues. The V gene's germline CDR1 is SGHNT and CDR2 YYREEE (reference sequence). The CDR3 loop reads CASSVVGGELFF. The CDR3 coding sequence is TGTGCCAGCAGCGTCGTAGGCGGGGAGCTGTTTTTT.

This clonotype was observed a few times. The rearrangement joins TRBV7-2 to TRBJ2-4; D perhaps matches TRBD1 (7 bases). Germline CDR1 is SGHTA and CDR2 is FQGNSA. The CDR3 is 13 amino acids. Trimming left V 0 bases short and J 8 bases short, with 8 bases between. The CDR3, as DNA: TGTGCCAGCAGCTTAGCCAGGGGGGACATTCAGTACTTC. Its protein is CASSLARGDIQYF. Using reference TRBV7-2 and TRBJ2-4 for the parts outside the CDR3, the full variable domain is GAGVSQSPSNKVTEKGKDVELRCDPISGHTALYWYRQSLGQGLEFLIYFQGNSAPDKSGLPSDRFSAERTGGSVSTLTIQRTQQEDSAVYLCASSLARGDIQYFGAGTRLSVL.

This clonotype has at least ten counts. The chain joins TRBV7-2 to TRBJ2-3; no reliable D call. Germline V CDR1 and CDR2: SGHTA, FQGNSA. The CDR3 length is 12 residues. Trimming left V 5 bases short and J 7 bases short, with 10 bases between. The CDR3 here is CASSPPTNTQYF. The CDR3 DNA follows: TGTGCCAGCAGCCCTCCTACCAATACGCAGTATTTT.

The chain uses TRBV9 and TRBJ1-5, with D unresolved. CDR1 is SGDLS, CDR2 YYNGEE, per germline. CDR3 length: 13 amino acids. V shed 4 bases and J shed 7 bases, with 12 bases lying between them. The CDR3 region has the DNA TGTGCCAGCAGCCCCCGGGGAGGACAGCCCCAGCATTTT. Translated: CASSPRGGQPQHF. Drawing the rest from reference TRBV9 and TRBJ1-5, the complete variable domain is DSGVTQTPKHLITATGQRVTLRCSPRSGDLSVYWYQQSLDQGLQFLIQYYNGEERAKGNILERFSAQQFPDLHSELNLSSLELGDSALYFCASSPRGGQPQHFGDGTRLSIL.

The table lists this clonotype with many counts. This sequence joins TRBV12-3 or TRBV12-4 and TRBJ2-5; 7 bases are shared with TRBD2. The CDR3 is 16 residues long. V lost 0 bases, J lost 7 bases, and 11 bases stayed unmatched. This CDR3 reads CASSLAMTSNEGTQYF. CDR3 bases: TGTGCCAGCAGTTTAGCCATGACTAGCAATGAGGGGACCCAGTACTTC.

This clonotype came up many times. The CDR3 spells CATSDSGWRDEQFF. The CDR3 bases are TGTGCCACCAGTGATTCCGGATGGCGAGATGAGCAGTTCTTC. The chain recombines TRBV24-1 with TRBJ2-1, with unresolved D. CDR1 is KGHDR, CDR2 SFDVKD, per germline. CDR3 length equals 14 residues. V gave up 2 bases and J gave up 8 bases, with 12 bases separating them.

This clonotype was observed many times. The chain combines TRBV6-5 with TRBJ2-3, with 10 bases matching TRBD2. Trimming removed 2 bases from V and 6 bases from J; junction bases left unmatched: 8. Germline V lookup: CDR1 MNHEY, CDR2 SVGAGI. This CDR3 region has 16 residues. The CDR3 protein is CASSYGLAGAWDTQYF. The DNA for the CDR3 is TGTGCCAGCAGTTACGGGCTAGCGGGGGCCTGGGATACGCAGTATTTT.

The J gene is TRBJ2-7, the V gene TRBV11-2, with D perhaps given as TRBD1 or TRBD2 (5 bases each). Looked up from germline, CDR1 is SGHAT and CDR2 is FQNNGV. The CDR3 has 14 amino acids. Trimming took off 2 bases at V and 10 bases at J, with 18 bases between the two ends. CDR3 loop: CASSLRGPGRGQYF. The CDR3 nucleotides are TGTGCCAGCAGCTTAAGGGGCCCTGGACGGGGTCAGTACTTC.

This clonotype appeared many times. The rearrangement joins TRBV5-6 to TRBJ2-2, with a possible D match to TRBD2 (5 bases). This CDR3 comprises 16 residues. V was trimmed by 0 bases and J by 5 bases, leaving 14 bases between them. Germline V gene sequence: CDR1 SGHDT, CDR2 YYEEEE. The CDR3 DNA reads as TGTGCCAGCAGCTTGGTCGCGCGCTCGGGGACCGGGGAGCTGTTTTTT. Amino acid sequence: CASSLVARSGTGELFF.

This clonotype was seen once. A much larger clone sits a single nucleotide away, making a read error possible. The chain uses TRBV4-3 and TRBJ2-7; D might be TRBD1 (6 bases). The germline V gene has CDR1 LGHNA and CDR2 YSLEER. The CDR3 has 13 amino acids. The CDR3 sequence is CANSQLQGYEQYF. The DNA for the CDR3 is TGCGCCAACAGCCAATTACAGGGATACGAGCAGTACTTC.

This clonotype appeared many times. CDR3 DNA sequence: TGCAGTGCTAGAGACCGAGTCACTAGCGGTTGGGAGACCCAGTACTTC. It specifies CSARDRVTSGWETQYF. This chain connects TRBV20-1 to TRBJ2-5, with TRBD2 identical over 8 bases. Looked up from germline, CDR1 is DFQATT and CDR2 is SNEGSKA (reference sequence). The J segment lost 5 bases and the V segment lost 0 bases, leaving 11 bases of the junction unmatched. This CDR3 is 16 amino acids long.

With respect to this clonotype: It may be a read error: a sequence one base away is much more abundant. The gene calls are TRBV29-1 and TRBJ1-2; possibly TRBD1 for D (6 bases). The germline V gene has CDR1 SQVTM and CDR2 ANQGSEA. The CDR3 totals 13 residues. In DNA form, the CDR3 reads TGCAGCGTTAAAGAGGGGGCTAACTATGGCTACACCTTC. Its translation: CSVKEGANYGYTF.

This clonotype came up many times. The chain combines TRBV15 with TRBJ2-2, with D unclear. Germline assignment: CDR1 LNHNV and CDR2 YYDKDF (reference sequence). Trimming stripped 5 bases from V and 5 bases from J, with 9 bases between. The CDR3 has 13 residues. This CDR3 is CATSPAITGELFF. The CDR3 DNA is TGTGCCACCAGCCCGGCGATAACCGGGGAGCTGTTTTTT.

This clonotype was observed at least ten times. The chain joins TRBV20-1 to TRBJ1-3; weak D call: TRBD1 (6 bases). V lost 6 bases and J 5 bases, leaving 17 bases between the germline ends. From germline, CDR1 is DFQATT and CDR2 SNEGSKA (reference sequence). The CDR3 is 14 residues long. The CDR3, as DNA: TGCAGTGCCTCCTCCCCCGACAGGCGAAACACCATATATTTT. Its translation is CSASSPDRRNTIYF.